The 18 T cell receptor beta chains reported below all come from one sample, sequenced in a study of T cells after yellow fever vaccination. MiXCR was run by TCRdb on the 5' RACE reads, yielding one entry per CDR3 protein. This repertoire shows around 320,000 distinct CDR3 sequences, around 10% found once; its top ten account for 3% to 4%. The material was CD4+ T cells sorted from PBMCs, obtained 45 days after the yellow fever booster vaccination. These receptors were collected from a man aged 18 to 35 who received the YFV17D yellow fever vaccine.

V and J are TRBV9 and TRBJ2-2; a weak D match, TRBD2 (6 bases). The CDR3 is made up of 17 amino acids. The V end lost 0 bases, the J end lost 6 bases, and 18 bases lay between the germline ends. Germline V CDR1 and CDR2: SGDLS, YYNGEE. CDR3 DNA sequence: TGTGCCAGCAGCGTAGTGCCGGGACTCGACAATTCCGGGGAGCTGTTTTTT. Translated: CASSVVPGLDNSGELFF.

The chain combines TRBV28 with TRBJ1-2; TRBD1 is a possible D gene (5 bases). Germline assignment: CDR1 MDHEN and CDR2 SYDVKM. V was shortened by 4 bases and J by 4 bases, with 13 bases between the two germline ends. This CDR3 region has 14 residues. CDR3 nucleotide sequence: TGTGCCAGCAGTTCCGACAGTGCTCGCTATGGCTACACCTTC. It is translated as CASSSDSARYGYTF.

The chain has TRBV3-1 and TRBJ1-4; D may be TRBD1 (5 bases). The length of the CDR3 is 15 residues. The V gene lost 4 bases and the J gene lost 7 bases, with 16 bases spanning the gap. Germline CDR1 LGHDT, CDR2 YNNKEL (reference sequence). The CDR3 reads CASSRKGSRVEKLFF. In nucleotides, the CDR3 is TGTGCCAGCAGCCGTAAGGGGTCGAGGGTTGAAAAACTGTTTTTT. Full variable domain (rest looked up from reference TRBV3-1 and TRBJ1-4): DTAVSQTPKYLVTQMGNDKSIKCEQNLGHDTMYWYKQDSKKFLKIMFSYNNKELIINETVPNRFSPKSPDKAHLNLHINSLELGDSAVYFCASSRKGSRVEKLFFGSGTQLSVL.

This clonotype was detected only a few times. This chain connects TRBV12-3 or TRBV12-4 to TRBJ2-7, with D perhaps matching TRBD2 (6 bases). This CDR3 is 14 amino acids long. The V and J ends lost 4 bases and 0 bases respectively, with 10 bases between them. CDR3 region: CASSSGGSSYEQYV. The CDR3 region has the DNA TGTGCCAGCAGTTCCGGGGGAAGCTCCTACGAGCAGTACGTC.

The CDR3 region has the DNA TGTGCCAGCAGTTACAAAAGCGGGGGGCCGGACTCTGGGGCCAACGTCCTGACTTTC. This codes for CASSYKSGGPDSGANVLTF. The gene calls are TRBV6-2 or TRBV6-3 and TRBJ2-6, with 9 nucleotides matching TRBD2. V lost 2 bases, J lost 0 bases, and 8 bases stayed unmatched. This CDR3 region has 19 residues. Germline CDR1 MNHEY, CDR2 SVGEGT.

Many counts were recorded for this clonotype. The V gene is TRBV7-2, the J gene TRBJ1-1; D gene ambiguous. Germline V CDR1 and CDR2: SGHTA, FQGNSA. Trimming pared 4 bases from V and 10 bases from J, leaving 7 bases between. This CDR3 comprises 10 residues. The CDR3 nucleotides are TGTGCCAGCAGCTCCGACGGAGCTTTCTTT. Translated: CASSSDGAFF.

With respect to this clonotype: The germline gene is not matched at one end of the junction; a read error may be the cause. The rearrangement uses TRBV12-3 or TRBV12-4 and TRBJ2-3; 9 bases map to TRBD2. The CDR3 is 14 amino acids. The CDR3 loop reads CASRLAGARGTQYF. The CDR3 region has the DNA TGTGCCAGCAGATTAGCGGGGGCGAGGGGAACGCAGTATTTT.

The chain links TRBV4-1 to TRBJ1-3; 10 positions match TRBD1. From germline, CDR1 is MGHRA and CDR2 YSYEKL. J was trimmed by 4 bases and V by 2 bases; bases with no gene match: 5. The CDR3 covers 16 residues. The CDR3 region has the DNA TGCGCCAGCAGCCAACCCGGGACAGGGGAAGGAAACACCATATATTTT. This sequence encodes CASSQPGTGEGNTIYF.

The chain recombines TRBV4-3 with TRBJ2-1; D may be TRBD2 (7 bases). Germline CDR1 reads LGHNA; CDR2 reads YSLEER. The length of the CDR3 is 15 residues. Trimming took 4 bases from V and 6 from J, leaving 16 bases between them. In nucleotides, the CDR3 is TGCGCCAGCAGCCTGCGGGGGCCGGGGTCCAATGAGCAGTTCTTC. This codes for CASSLRGPGSNEQFF.

This clonotype occurred many times. V and J are TRBV4-3 and TRBJ2-3, with D possibly TRBD2 on 5 matching bases. CDR3 length: 15 amino acids. V lost 0 bases and J lost 1, with 8 bases in between. Per germline, CDR1 LGHNA and CDR2 YSLEER. CDR3 bases: TGCGCCAGCAGCCAAGATTTCGGGGGCACAGATACGCAGTATTTT. It specifies CASSQDFGGTDTQYF.

The chain has TRBV12-3 or TRBV12-4 and TRBJ1-6; D is perhaps TRBD1 (5 bases). V was pared by 5 bases and J by 9 bases, with 8 bases between. This CDR3 has 12 residues. This CDR3 reads CASSEGFSPLHF. CDR3 nucleotides: TGTGCCAGCAGTGAGGGGTTTTCACCCCTCCACTTT.

The chain uses TRBV6-5 and TRBJ1-6; 7 bases line up with TRBD1. Germline CDR1 is MNHEY and CDR2 is SVGAGI. The J segment lost 0 bases and the V segment lost 2 bases, leaving 7 bases of the junction unmatched. The CDR3 length is 18 residues. CDR3 coding DNA: TGTGCCAGCAGTTACCAGGGGTCAGGGGGCTCCTATAATTCACCCCTCCACTTT. It yields the protein CASSYQGSGGSYNSPLHF.

This clonotype turned up a few times. CDR3: CASSPFSGVHNEQFF. CDR3 DNA: TGTGCCAGCAGTCCCTTTAGCGGGGTCCACAATGAGCAGTTCTTC. V usage is TRBV12-3 or TRBV12-4 and J usage is TRBJ2-1; 8 nucleotides agree with TRBD2. The CDR3 spans 15 residues. Germline trimming cut 5 bases from V and 5 bases from J; bases unmatched to any gene: 8.

This clonotype has a handful of counts. J is TRBJ2-7 and V is TRBV19; 8 bases line up with TRBD2. Germline V lookup: CDR1 LNHDA, CDR2 SQIVND (reference sequence). The CDR3 has 14 amino acids. Trimming cost V 3 bases and J 3 bases; bases outside gene matches: 4. CDR3 residues: CASSMQRGNYEQYF. CDR3 nucleotide sequence: TGTGCCAGTAGTATGCAGCGGGGGAACTACGAGCAGTACTTC. The full variable domain, rest sourced from reference TRBV19 and TRBJ2-7, is DGGITQSPKYLFRKEGQNVTLSCEQNLNHDAMYWYRQDPGQGLRLIYYSQIVNDFQKGDIAEGYSVSREKKESFPLTVTSAQKNPTAFYLCASSMQRGNYEQYFGPGTRLTVT.

V gene TRBV18 combines with J gene TRBJ1-2; 8 bases map to TRBD1. J gave up 1 base and V 2 bases, and 3 bases lay outside the gene matches. In germline, CDR1 is KGHSH, CDR2 LQKENI. This CDR3 is built from 15 residues. CDR3 loop: CASSPGQGNNYGYTF. CDR3 sequence (DNA): TGTGCCAGCTCACCAGGACAGGGAAATAACTATGGCTACACCTTC.

This clonotype was seen a handful of times. The V call is TRBV4-3, the J call TRBJ1-1; a possible D gene is TRBD1 (6 bases). Between the trimmed V and J ends, which lost 0 bases and 5 bases, there was a span of 16 bases. The CDR3 runs 16 residues. Germline assignment: CDR1 LGHNA and CDR2 YSLEER. This chain's CDR3 is CASSQDAGRGSTEAFF. The CDR3 DNA follows: TGCGCCAGCAGCCAAGATGCAGGCAGGGGATCGACTGAAGCTTTCTTT.

In its sample, this clonotype was seen a few times. This chain links TRBV30 with TRBJ2-7; tentative D call: TRBD1 (6 bases). The V end was cut by 5 bases, the J end by 0 bases, with 14 bases between. This CDR3 spans 14 amino acids. The V gene's germline CDR1 is GTSNPN and CDR2 SVGIG (reference sequence). CDR3 sequence: CAWGRDRPSYEQYF. DNA for the CDR3: TGTGCCTGGGGCCGAGACAGGCCCTCCTACGAGCAGTACTTC.

This chain uses TRBV7-3 with TRBJ2-1, with D tentatively TRBD2 (5 bases). Between the trimmed V and J ends, which lost 3 bases and 7 bases, there was a span of 10 bases. The CDR3 sequence is 13 residues long. From germline, CDR1 is SGHTA and CDR2 FQGTGA. As DNA, the CDR3 is TGTGCCAGCAGCTTCAAGGGCGGGAATGAGCAGTTCTTC. Amino acid sequence: CASSFKGGNEQFF.